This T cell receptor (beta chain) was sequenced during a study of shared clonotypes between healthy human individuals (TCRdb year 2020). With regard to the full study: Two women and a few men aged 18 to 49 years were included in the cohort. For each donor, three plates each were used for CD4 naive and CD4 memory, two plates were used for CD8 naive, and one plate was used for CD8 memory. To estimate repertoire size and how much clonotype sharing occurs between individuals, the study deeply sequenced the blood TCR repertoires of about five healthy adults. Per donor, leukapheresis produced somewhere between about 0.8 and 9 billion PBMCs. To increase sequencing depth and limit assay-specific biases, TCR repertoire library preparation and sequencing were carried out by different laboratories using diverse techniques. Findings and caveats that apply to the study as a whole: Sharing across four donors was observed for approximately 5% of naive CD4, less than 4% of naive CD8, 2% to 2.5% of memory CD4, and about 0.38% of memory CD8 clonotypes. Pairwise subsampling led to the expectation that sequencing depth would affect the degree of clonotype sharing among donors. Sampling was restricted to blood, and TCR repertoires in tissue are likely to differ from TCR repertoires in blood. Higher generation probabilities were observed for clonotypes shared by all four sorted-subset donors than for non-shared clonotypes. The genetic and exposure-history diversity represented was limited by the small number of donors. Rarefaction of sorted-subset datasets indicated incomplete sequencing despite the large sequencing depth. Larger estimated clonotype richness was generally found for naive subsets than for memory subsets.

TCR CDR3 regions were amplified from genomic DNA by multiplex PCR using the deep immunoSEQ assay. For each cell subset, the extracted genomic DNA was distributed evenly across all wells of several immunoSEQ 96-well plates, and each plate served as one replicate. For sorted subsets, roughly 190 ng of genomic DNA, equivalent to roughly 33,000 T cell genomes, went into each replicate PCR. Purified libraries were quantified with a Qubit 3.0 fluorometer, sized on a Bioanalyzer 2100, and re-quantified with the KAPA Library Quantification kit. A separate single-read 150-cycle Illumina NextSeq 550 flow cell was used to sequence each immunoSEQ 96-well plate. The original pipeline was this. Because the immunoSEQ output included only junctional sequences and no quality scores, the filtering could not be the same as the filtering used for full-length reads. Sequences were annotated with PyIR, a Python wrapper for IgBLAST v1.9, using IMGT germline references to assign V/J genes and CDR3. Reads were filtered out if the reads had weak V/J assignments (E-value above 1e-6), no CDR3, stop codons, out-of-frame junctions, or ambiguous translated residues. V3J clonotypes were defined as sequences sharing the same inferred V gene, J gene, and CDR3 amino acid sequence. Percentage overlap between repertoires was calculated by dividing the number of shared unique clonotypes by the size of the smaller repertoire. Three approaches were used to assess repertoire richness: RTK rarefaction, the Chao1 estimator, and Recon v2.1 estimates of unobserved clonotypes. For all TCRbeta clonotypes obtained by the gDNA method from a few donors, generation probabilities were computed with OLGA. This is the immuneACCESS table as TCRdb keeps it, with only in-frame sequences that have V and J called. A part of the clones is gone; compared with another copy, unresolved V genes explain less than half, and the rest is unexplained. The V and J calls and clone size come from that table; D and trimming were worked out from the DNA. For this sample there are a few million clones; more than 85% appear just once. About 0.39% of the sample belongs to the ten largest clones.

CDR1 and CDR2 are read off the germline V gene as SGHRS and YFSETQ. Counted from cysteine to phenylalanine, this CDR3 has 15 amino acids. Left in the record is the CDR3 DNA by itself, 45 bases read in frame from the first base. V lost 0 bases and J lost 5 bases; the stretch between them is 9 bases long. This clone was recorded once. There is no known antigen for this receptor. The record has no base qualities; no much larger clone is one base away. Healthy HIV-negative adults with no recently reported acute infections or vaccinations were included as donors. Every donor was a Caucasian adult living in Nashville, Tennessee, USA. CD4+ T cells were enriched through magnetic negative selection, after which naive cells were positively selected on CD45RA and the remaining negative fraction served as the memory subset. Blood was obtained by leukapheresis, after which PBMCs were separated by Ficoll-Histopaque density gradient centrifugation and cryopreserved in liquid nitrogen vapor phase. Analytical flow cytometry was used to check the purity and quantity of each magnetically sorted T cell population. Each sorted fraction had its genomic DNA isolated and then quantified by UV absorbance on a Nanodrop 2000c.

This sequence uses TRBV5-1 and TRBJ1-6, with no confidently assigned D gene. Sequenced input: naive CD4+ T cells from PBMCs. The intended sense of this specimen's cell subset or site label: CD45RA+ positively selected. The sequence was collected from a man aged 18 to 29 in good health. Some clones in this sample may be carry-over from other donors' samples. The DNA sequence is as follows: TGCGCCAGCAGCTTGGTAGCAGGTGATAATTCACCCCTCCACTTT. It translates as CASSLVAGDNSPLHF.